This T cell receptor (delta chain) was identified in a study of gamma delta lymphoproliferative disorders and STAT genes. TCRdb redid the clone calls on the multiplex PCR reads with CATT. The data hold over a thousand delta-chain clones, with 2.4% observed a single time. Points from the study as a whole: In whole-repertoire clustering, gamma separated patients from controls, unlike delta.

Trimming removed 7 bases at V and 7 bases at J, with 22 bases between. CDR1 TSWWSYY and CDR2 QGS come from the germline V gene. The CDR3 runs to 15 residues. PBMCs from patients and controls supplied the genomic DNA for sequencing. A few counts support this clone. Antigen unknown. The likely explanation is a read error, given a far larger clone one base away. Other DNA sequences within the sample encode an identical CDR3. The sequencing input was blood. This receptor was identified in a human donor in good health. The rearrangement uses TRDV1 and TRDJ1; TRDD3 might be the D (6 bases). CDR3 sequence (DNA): TGTGCTCTTGTACAGTACTGGGTCCCCGGGTCTAAACTCATCTTT. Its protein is CALVQYWVPGSKLIF.